This T cell receptor beta chain was recovered during a study of response to subunit inactivated influenza vaccine. Broader study findings: A suggestion made by the authors is that each seasonal influenza vaccination recruits few new T cells.

CDR3 length equals 13 residues. V trimming: 8 bases; J trimming: 5 bases; junction bases outside the gene matches: 2. Germline loops: CDR1 SGHVS, CDR2 FQNEAQ. This clonotype was seen only a few times. As yet, its antigen is unknown. From the RT-PCR reads, TCRdb called clonotypes with MiXCR, one entry per CDR3 protein. The table has around 490,000 distinct CDR3 sequences, under 9% seen once. The chain joins TRBV7-8 to TRBJ2-1, with 11 nucleotides matching TRBD1. The receptor's source is a man aged 50-75 years who received an inactivated influenza vaccine. This specimen was PBMCs from blood, taken 23 to 25 months after vaccination. As DNA, the CDR3 is TGTGCCAGCGGACAGGGGGCTAACAATGAGCAGTTCTTC. This gives the protein CASGQGANNEQFF. Full variable domain (rest looked up from reference TRBV7-8 and TRBJ2-1): GAGVSQSPRYKVAKRGQDVALRCDPISGHVSLFWYQQALGQGPEFLTYFQNEAQLDKSGLPSDRFFAERPEGSVSTLKIQRTQQEDSAVYLCASGQGANNEQFFGPGTRLTVL.